The 5 T cell receptor beta chains in this list originate from one sample, sequenced in a study of blood T cell repertoires in COVID-19. Repertoires were generated with immunoSEQ multiplex PCR, while TCRdb's copy carries only in-frame clones and drops some. The sample has 200,000 to 250,000 clones, roughly 87% seen once. Sequencing input: PBMCs or T cells enriched from blood (not recorded which). These receptors all stem from a man aged 18 to 30 with acute COVID-19.

The chain employs TRBV28 and TRBJ1-2, with TRBD1 matching 7 bases. J was trimmed by 0 bases and V by 3 bases; bases with no gene match: 7. The CDR3 runs 16 residues. The germline V gene has CDR1 MDHEN and CDR2 SYDVKM. In DNA, the CDR3 is TGTGCCAGCAGTTTGACAGGGTACCCGACTAACTATGGCTACACCTTC. Translated: CASSLTGYPTNYGYTF.

The chain is built from TRBV10-3 and TRBJ2-6; TRBD1 matches 8 bases. CDR1 is ENHRY, CDR2 SYGVKD, per germline. The V segment lost 4 bases and the J segment 1 base; nucleotides outside the gene matches: 0. The CDR3 is 15 amino acids. The CDR3: CAISGTGSGANVLTF. Written as DNA, the CDR3 is TGTGCCATCAGTGGGACAGGGTCTGGGGCCAACGTCCTGACTTTC.

The V call is TRBV7-9, the J call TRBJ1-1; no firm D call. This CDR3 spans 11 amino acids. Trimming stripped 8 bases from V and 11 bases from J, with 15 bases between. The germline gives CDR1 SEHNR, CDR2 FQNEAQ (reference sequence). CDR3 sequence reads: CASAGGVEAFF. CDR3 bases: TGTGCCAGCGCCGGAGGCGTTGAGGCTTTCTTT.

The chain combines TRBV7-9 with TRBJ2-2; 13 nucleotides line up with TRBD2. The CDR3 is 16 residues long. Trimming cost V 5 bases and J 2 bases; bases outside gene matches: 2. From germline, CDR1 is SEHNR and CDR2 FQNEAQ (reference sequence). CDR3 amino acids: CASSRTSGSNTGELFF. The CDR3 DNA sequence: TGTGCCAGCAGCCGGACTAGCGGGAGTAACACCGGGGAGCTGTTTTTT.

The V call is TRBV9, the J call TRBJ2-1; D remains ambiguous. This CDR3 is 14 amino acids long. V was shortened by 0 bases and J by 7 bases, with 11 bases between the two germline ends. Looked up from germline, CDR1 is SGDLS and CDR2 is YYNGEE. Here the CDR3 DNA reads TGTGCCAGCAGCGTAGCGGGTCATAGGAATGAGCAGTTCTTC. Its translation: CASSVAGHRNEQFF.